The entry that follows covers one T cell receptor (beta chain) sequence. With the library built for alpha chains, this beta chain is off target and its frequency is not meaningful. Each CDR3 protein gets one entry after TCRdb re-called the RT-PCR reads with MiXCR. The sample holds about 6,000 distinct CDR3 sequences, approximately 90% seen once. This CDR3 spans 15 amino acids. Germline CDR1 and CDR2: SQVTM and ANQGSEA. Trimming shortened V by 8 bases and J by 1 base, and 18 bases separated the two germline ends. The V call is TRBV29-1, the J call TRBJ1-5, with D possibly being TRBD1 (5 bases). This sequence was found in a female donor in good health, serving as a healthy control. The material sequenced was memory CD4+ T cells from blood. The DNA of the CDR3 is TGCAGCTATACGGGGGTCGGGGGGAGCAATCAGCCCCAGCATTTT. Its translation is CSYTGVGGSNQPQHF.